Presented here are 21 T cell receptor beta chains from one specimen sequenced in a study of sequential checkpoint blockade in melanoma. Noted treatment: randomized to nivolumab then ipilimumab (arm A) or the reverse (arm B). TCRdb's table, derived via immunoSEQ multiplex PCR, lists solely in-frame clones and lacks some. This table has 30,000 to 45,000 clones, about 88% appearing once. Source: CD8+ T cells sorted from blood (inferred from file names), taken from a patient given nivolumab and ipilimumab in sequence. These receptors originate from a human donor with melanoma.

The chain uses TRBV5-1 and TRBJ1-5; tentatively, D is TRBD1 (5 bases). The ends were cut back, 4 bases at V and 3 bases at J, with 17 bases in the middle. The CDR3 has 16 residues. Looked up from germline, CDR1 is SGHRS and CDR2 is YFSETQ. The CDR3, as DNA: TGCGCCAGCAGCCCCGGGCTAGGGGTTGACAATCAGCCCCAGCATTTT. Protein: CASSPGLGVDNQPQHF.

The chain carries TRBV7-6 and TRBJ2-1, with TRBD2 identical over 12 bases. Germline loops: CDR1 SGHVS, CDR2 FNYEAQ. Trimming cost V 3 bases and J 6 bases; bases outside gene matches: 6. The CDR3 has 16 amino acids. CDR3 sequence: CASSFPRTSGINEQFF. The CDR3, as DNA: TGTGCCAGCAGCTTCCCTCGGACTAGCGGGATCAATGAGCAGTTCTTC.

V is TRBV4-1 and J is TRBJ2-7, with D perhaps TRBD2 (6 bases). Germline V CDR1 and CDR2: MGHRA, YSYEKL. Deletions cut 1 base from V and 3 bases from J, with 13 bases between. This CDR3 has 15 residues. CDR3: CASSQASGTGYEQYF. CDR3 DNA: TGCGCCAGCAGCCAAGCTTCAGGGACTGGCTACGAGCAGTACTTC.

This clone was detected once. The V call is TRBV7-9, the J call TRBJ2-6; 8 bases are shared with TRBD1. The CDR3 covers 17 residues. Germline-derived CDR1 and CDR2 are SEHNR and FQNEAQ (reference sequence). Trimming cost V 5 bases and J 0 bases; bases outside gene matches: 6. The CDR3 loop reads CASSLGQGDSGANVLTF. The CDR3 region has the DNA TGTGCCAGCAGCCTTGGACAGGGAGACTCTGGGGCCAACGTCCTGACTTTC.

The V call is TRBV27, the J call TRBJ1-3; 7 bases fit TRBD1. CDR1 is MNHEY, CDR2 SMNVEV, per germline (reference sequence). The CDR3 is 17 residues long. V lost 5 bases, J lost 0 bases, and 10 bases stayed unmatched. The CDR3 here is CASSPSRGSFSGNTIYF. The CDR3 nucleotides are TGTGCCAGCAGTCCCTCCAGGGGGTCTTTCTCTGGAAACACCATATATTTT.

The chain is built from TRBV9 and TRBJ1-1; D ambiguous. This CDR3 is 14 amino acids long. The germline gives CDR1 SGDLS, CDR2 YYNGEE. V lost 0 bases and J 1 base, leaving 7 bases between the germline ends. CDR3 loop: CASSVEEGNTEAFF. The CDR3 bases are TGTGCCAGCAGCGTAGAGGAGGGGAACACTGAAGCTTTCTTT.

DNA for the CDR3: TGTGCCAGCAGCGACGGACCGGGACACGAAGATGAAAAACTGTTTTTT. Amino acids: CASSDGPGHEDEKLFF. This chain uses TRBV9 with TRBJ1-4; TRBD1 is a possible D gene (6 bases). In germline, CDR1 is SGDLS, CDR2 YYNGEE. V was cut by 3 bases and J by 6 bases, with 18 bases left in between. The CDR3 extends over 16 amino acids.

V gene TRBV4-3 combines with J gene TRBJ2-1; weak D call: TRBD1 (6 bases). Between the trimmed V and J ends, which lost 0 bases and 7 bases, there was a span of 16 bases. Germline values: CDR1 LGHNA, CDR2 YSLEER. This CDR3 spans 16 amino acids. Here the CDR3 DNA reads TGCGCCAGCAGCCAAGATCATGGGCAGGGGTGGAATGAGCAGTTCTTC. Encoded protein: CASSQDHGQGWNEQFF.

V usage is TRBV5-1 and J usage is TRBJ2-7; the match to TRBD1 covers 10 bases. CDR3 length: 15 residues. V lost 4 bases and J lost 6; bases outside the gene matches: 10. Germline-derived CDR1 and CDR2 are SGHRS and YFSETQ. The CDR3 region is CASSVPPGQGIEQYF. The CDR3, as DNA: TGCGCCAGCAGCGTCCCCCCGGGACAGGGGATCGAGCAGTACTTC.

This clone was counted once. This chain joins TRBV11-2 and TRBJ1-5; D possibly corresponds to TRBD1 (6 bases). Trimming left V 4 bases short and J 5 bases short, with 24 bases between. CDR3 length equals 18 residues. Germline CDR1 reads SGHAT; CDR2 reads FQNNGV. CDR3 in DNA: TGTGCCAGCAGCTCCAGCCGTGGGGCGGAGAAGGGGGATCAGCCCCAGCATTTT. Its translation: CASSSSRGAEKGDQPQHF.

This clone showed up just once. The chain has TRBV28 and TRBJ2-7; D perhaps matches TRBD1 (5 bases). V was cut by 2 bases and J by 4 bases, with 9 bases left in between. Germline-derived CDR1 and CDR2 are MDHEN and SYDVKM. This CDR3 comprises 13 residues. This chain's CDR3 is CASSLIGVYEQYF. DNA of the CDR3: TGTGCCAGCAGTTTAATAGGGGTGTACGAGCAGTACTTC.

The rearrangement links TRBV7-9 to TRBJ2-7; D is uncertain. With 3 bases removed from V and 1 base from J, the gap between germline ends came to 7 bases. The CDR3 runs to 13 residues. Germline CDR1 is SEHNR and CDR2 is FQNEAQ (reference sequence). CDR3 sequence reads: CASSLPGSYEQYF. The CDR3 DNA reads TGTGCCAGCAGCTTGCCAGGATCCTACGAGCAGTACTTC. The variable domain in full, with the rest retrieved from reference TRBV7-9 and TRBJ2-7, is DTGVSQNPRHKITKRGQNVTFRCDPISEHNRLYWYRQTLGQGPEFLTYFQNEAQLEKSRLLSDRFSAERPKGSFSTLEIQRTEQGDSAMYLCASSLPGSYEQYFGPGTRLTVT.

The chain couples TRBV7-6 to TRBJ2-2; 9 nucleotides line up with TRBD1. This CDR3 region has 19 residues. J was trimmed by 6 bases and V by 2 bases; bases with no gene match: 16. Looked up from germline, CDR1 is SGHVS and CDR2 is FNYEAQ. As DNA, the CDR3 is TGTGCCAGCAGCTTAATCCCCCTGGAAACAGGGGGCTTGGCCGGGGAGCTGTTTTTT. Encoded protein: CASSLIPLETGGLAGELFF.

The CDR3 sequence is CASSLSGPADQYF. CDR3 coding DNA: TGTGCCAGCAGTTTAAGCGGTCCGGCGGACCAGTACTTC. V gene TRBV28 combines with J gene TRBJ2-5, with D maybe TRBD2 (5 bases). V lost 2 bases and J 10 bases, leaving 14 bases between the germline ends. The germline V gene has CDR1 MDHEN and CDR2 SYDVKM. The CDR3 runs to 13 residues.

V usage is TRBV6-5 and J usage is TRBJ2-7, with 11 bases lining up with TRBD2. V lost 6 bases and J lost 4; bases outside the gene matches: 2. Germline CDR1 MNHEY, CDR2 SVGAGI. There are 13 residues in the CDR3. In nucleotides, the CDR3 is TGTGCCAGCAGAGGGACTAGCGGATACGAGCAGTACTTC. Its translation: CASRGTSGYEQYF.

The chain carries TRBV5-5 and TRBJ1-3, with TRBD1 as a possible D gene (5 bases). Germline V lookup: CDR1 SGHKS, CDR2 YYEKEE (reference sequence). The CDR3 has 13 amino acids. The V and J ends lost 4 bases and 2 bases respectively, with 7 bases between them. CDR3 sequence: CASSQQAGNTIYF. The DNA of the CDR3 is TGTGCCAGCAGCCAACAGGCTGGAAACACCATATATTTT.

The rearrangement links TRBV30 to TRBJ1-2, with TRBD1 matching 7 bases. Germline lookup yields CDR1 GTSNPN and CDR2 SVGIG (reference sequence). The CDR3 length is 14 residues. Trimming took 4 bases from V and 2 from J; bases not matched to a gene: 7. Written as DNA, the CDR3 is TGTGCCTGGAACGACGGGACAGCAAACTATGGCTACACCTTC. Amino acids: CAWNDGTANYGYTF.

The chain employs TRBV7-9 and TRBJ2-2; TRBD1 aligns across 8 bases. Unmatched junction bases numbered 10, after V lost 5 bases and J lost 2 bases. The CDR3 runs 17 residues. Germline V gene data show CDR1 as SEHNR and CDR2 as FQNEAQ (reference sequence). The chain's CDR3 is CASSTLPGQVNTGELFF. In DNA form, the CDR3 reads TGTGCCAGCAGCACCCTTCCGGGACAGGTTAACACCGGGGAGCTGTTTTTT.

V gene TRBV27 combines with J gene TRBJ2-7, with 7 bases that match TRBD1. This CDR3 is built from 16 residues. Germline V lookup: CDR1 MNHEY, CDR2 SMNVEV (reference sequence). V shed 5 bases and J 1 base; nucleotides not matched to a gene: 11. The CDR3 sequence: CASSQITGVYSYEQYF. The CDR3 DNA is TGTGCCAGCAGTCAGATTACAGGGGTGTATTCCTACGAGCAGTACTTC.

V usage is TRBV7-9 and J usage is TRBJ2-3; a weak D match, TRBD2 (5 bases). The germline CDR1 and CDR2 sequences are SEHNR and FQNEAQ (reference sequence). The CDR3 contains 14 residues. The V end lost 4 bases, the J end lost 5 bases, and 13 bases lay between the germline ends. The CDR3 DNA reads TGTGCCAGCAGCTCCCCCAACCGGGGAGATACGCAGTATTTT. It encodes CASSSPNRGDTQYF.

V and J are TRBV28 and TRBJ2-1, with 11 bases aligning to TRBD2. Germline assignment: CDR1 MDHEN and CDR2 SYDVKM. J gave up 5 bases and V 6 bases, and 9 bases lay outside the gene matches. This CDR3 has 16 amino acids. CDR3 region: CASRTFLAGGNNEQFF. For the CDR3, the DNA is TGTGCCAGCAGGACCTTCCTAGCGGGAGGAAACAATGAGCAGTTCTTC.